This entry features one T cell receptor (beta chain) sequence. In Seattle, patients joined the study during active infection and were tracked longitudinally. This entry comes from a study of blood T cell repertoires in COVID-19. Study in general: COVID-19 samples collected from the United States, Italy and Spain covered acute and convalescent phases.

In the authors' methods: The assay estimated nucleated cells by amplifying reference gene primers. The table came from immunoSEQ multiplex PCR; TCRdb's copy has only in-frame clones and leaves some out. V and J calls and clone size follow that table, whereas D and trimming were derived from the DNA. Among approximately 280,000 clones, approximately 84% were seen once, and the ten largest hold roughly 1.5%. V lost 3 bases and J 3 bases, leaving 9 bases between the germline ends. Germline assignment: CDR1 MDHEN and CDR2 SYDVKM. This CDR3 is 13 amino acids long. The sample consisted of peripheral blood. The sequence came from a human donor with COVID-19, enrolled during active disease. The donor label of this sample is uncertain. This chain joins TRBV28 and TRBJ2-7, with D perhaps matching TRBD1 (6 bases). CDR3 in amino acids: CASSFRTVYEQYF. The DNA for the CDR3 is TGTGCCAGCAGTTTTCGGACAGTCTACGAGCAGTACTTC.